This TCR beta chain comes out of a study of T cell clonotyping in hematopoietic cell transplantation. Study-level background: Blood collection times were about day -28 and days 30, 100, 180 posttransplant. Notes on the study in general: Recipient TCR diversity dropped after transplant; expanded clonotypes rose from day 30 to 180. Higher Inverse Simpson Index values in graft donor and pretransplant recipient predicted broader posttransplant TCR diversity.

Between the trimmed V and J ends, which lost 3 bases and 5 bases, there was a span of 12 bases. CDR1 is SGDLS and CDR2 is YYNGEE in the germline V gene. The CDR3 sequence is 14 residues long. Produced via immunoSEQ multiplex PCR; TCRdb's table is partial and in-frame only. In the table there are approximately 2,000 clones, about 90% of which are singletons. Concerning this clone: Its antigen is not known.

V is TRBV9 and J is TRBJ2-1; tentative D call: TRBD2 (5 bases). This material consisted of PBMCs, taken at the time of graft-versus-host disease after allogeneic stem cell transplant. This sequence originates from a male patient in his late teens or twenties who had an allogeneic stem cell transplant from a related donor, so the T cells may come from the graft donor. Some clones in this sample may be carry-over from other donors' samples. The CDR3, as DNA: TGTGCCAGCAGCGCCTCTGGGGAGAACAATGAGCAGTTCTTC. Encoded protein: CASSASGENNEQFF.